This passage covers 22 T cell receptor beta chains from one sample sequenced in a study of blood T cell repertoires in COVID-19. This table comes from immunoSEQ multiplex PCR, and its TCRdb copy is limited to in-frame clones, with some not included. The sample has some 110,000 clones; about 86% are singletons. Sequencing was done on a sample of peripheral blood. The receptors originated from a man between 65 and 80 years old who had recovered from COVID-19.

V is TRBV24-1 and J is TRBJ2-2, with D perhaps TRBD2 (5 bases). V was shortened by 9 bases and J by 3 bases, with 7 bases between the two germline ends. Germline CDR1 and CDR2: KGHDR and SFDVKD. The CDR3 consists of 12 residues. DNA for the CDR3: TGTGCCACCTCGAGGGACACCGGGGAGCTGTTTTTT. This translates into CATSRDTGELFF.

V and J are TRBV6-5 and TRBJ1-1; D unclear. V lost 6 bases and J 2 bases, leaving 10 bases between the germline ends. CDR1 MNHEY and CDR2 SVGAGI come from the germline V gene. The CDR3 is 13 amino acids. The CDR3 region has the DNA TGTGCCAGCAGGTACACAGCTAACACTGAAGCTTTCTTT. Protein product: CASRYTANTEAFF.

The chain carries TRBV4-1 and TRBJ1-1; 8 nucleotides agree with TRBD1. Germline V gene lookup returns CDR1 MGHRA and CDR2 YSYEKL. Trimming at V came to 3 bases and at J to 3 bases, leaving 9 bases not matched to a gene. The CDR3 covers 16 residues. The CDR3 spells CASSQRTGRWYTEAFF. CDR3 nucleotide sequence: TGCGCCAGCAGCCAGCGGACAGGGCGTTGGTACACTGAAGCTTTCTTT.

This sequence joins TRBV7-6 and TRBJ1-1; TRBD1 agrees at 8 bases. Trimming removed 5 bases from V and 4 bases from J; junction bases left unmatched: 9. This CDR3 has 15 amino acids. The germline V gene encodes CDR1 SGHVS and CDR2 FNYEAQ. The CDR3 reads CASSPGQGGVTEAFF. CDR3 in DNA: TGTGCCAGCAGCCCCGGACAGGGAGGGGTCACTGAAGCTTTCTTT.

The V gene is TRBV5-1, the J gene TRBJ2-5, with 10 bases identical to TRBD2. The CDR3 has 15 amino acids. Looked up from germline, CDR1 is SGHRS and CDR2 is YFSETQ. V trimming: 0 bases; J trimming: 1 base; junction bases outside the gene matches: 0. CDR3 sequence (DNA): TGCGCCAGCAGCTTGGGACTAGCGGGCCAAGAGACCCAGTACTTC. It specifies CASSLGLAGQETQYF.

This clone was recorded a few times. The chain carries TRBV11-1 and TRBJ2-2, with a possible D match to TRBD2 (6 bases). The germline V and J ends were trimmed by 5 bases and 0 bases, with 13 bases remaining between them. CDR1 is SGHAT, CDR2 FQDESV, per germline (reference sequence). The CDR3 length is 16 residues. The CDR3 reads CASSPLRGSNTGELFF. The CDR3 DNA reads TGTGCCAGCAGCCCCCTTCGGGGGTCGAACACCGGGGAGCTGTTTTTT.

This chain joins TRBV7-3 and TRBJ1-5; D unresolved. The CDR3 contains 13 residues. Trimming removed 8 bases at V and 0 bases at J, with 8 bases between. Germline-derived CDR1 and CDR2 are SGHTA and FQGTGA. This chain's CDR3 is CASARDSNQPQHF. CDR3 coding DNA: TGTGCCAGCGCCCGGGATAGCAATCAGCCCCAGCATTTT.

In nucleotides, the CDR3 is TGTGCCAGCAGCCGAGGGCAGTTAAGCTCTGGAAACACCATATATTTT. Translating it yields CASSRGQLSSGNTIYF. V gene TRBV7-6 combines with J gene TRBJ1-3; unclear D gene. This CDR3 has 16 amino acids. The V gene lost 5 bases and the J gene lost 0 bases, with 14 bases spanning the gap. Germline values: CDR1 SGHVS, CDR2 FNYEAQ.

V and J are TRBV6-2 or TRBV6-3 and TRBJ2-4; 12 bases map to TRBD2. The CDR3 length is 18 residues. V shed 5 bases and J 6 bases; nucleotides not matched to a gene: 14. The germline gives CDR1 MNHEY, CDR2 SVGEGT. CDR3 loop: CASSMSGTSGRRRNIQYF. CDR3 sequence (DNA): TGTGCCAGCAGTATGTCTGGGACTAGCGGGCGGCGCCGAAACATTCAGTACTTC.

The chain combines TRBV6-6 with TRBJ2-1; 7 nucleotides agree with TRBD2. This CDR3 region has 14 residues. J gave up 4 bases and V 1 base, and 1 base lay outside the gene matches. CDR1 and CDR2 (germline): MNHNY, SVGAGI (reference sequence). CDR3 nucleotide sequence: TGTGCCAGCAGTTACTATAGCGGGTACAATGAGCAGTTCTTC. Translating gives CASSYYSGYNEQFF.

The chain joins TRBV6-6 to TRBJ2-4, with 7 positions matching TRBD1. Germline trimming cut 9 bases from V and 5 bases from J; bases unmatched to any gene: 10. The germline V gene encodes CDR1 MNHNY and CDR2 SVGAGI (reference sequence). This CDR3 is built from 14 residues. The CDR3 bases are TGTGCCAGTTGGGACAGCCCCCCCCAAAACATTCAGTACTTC. The encoded protein is CASWDSPPQNIQYF.

The chain uses TRBV19 and TRBJ1-5; 9 positions agree with TRBD1. Trimming cost V 6 bases and J 15 bases; bases outside gene matches: 12. Looked up from germline, CDR1 is LNHDA and CDR2 is SQIVND (reference sequence). This CDR3 is 13 amino acids long. The CDR3 reads CASSQQQGAKGHF. The CDR3 DNA sequence: TGTGCCAGTAGCCAACAACAGGGGGCGAAAGGGCATTTT.

The chain employs TRBV9 and TRBJ2-5; D gene uncertain. Trimming removed 0 bases at V and 2 bases at J, with 14 bases between. The CDR3 contains 16 residues. Germline assignment: CDR1 SGDLS and CDR2 YYNGEE. The CDR3 loop is CASSVAGVRQQETQYF. CDR3 nucleotide sequence: TGTGCCAGCAGCGTAGCCGGAGTACGGCAGCAAGAGACCCAGTACTTC.

This chain connects TRBV27 to TRBJ2-7; D perhaps matches TRBD2 (6 bases). The V end lost 3 bases, the J end lost 6 bases, and 18 bases lay between the germline ends. The CDR3 has 15 amino acids. Germline loops: CDR1 MNHEY, CDR2 SMNVEV (reference sequence). The CDR3 bases are TGTGCCAGCAGTTTCGCGGGGAGGCTACCATTCGAGCAGTACTTC. Translation gives CASSFAGRLPFEQYF.

CDR3 loop: CASSLGRGGNTIYF. CDR3 in DNA: TGTGCCAGCAGCTTAGGCAGGGGAGGAAACACCATATATTTT. The genes are TRBV7-9 and TRBJ1-3; D is perhaps TRBD1 (6 bases). CDR1 is SEHNR and CDR2 is FQNEAQ in the germline V gene (reference sequence). The V gene lost 1 base and the J gene lost 4 bases, with 8 bases spanning the gap. CDR3 size: 14 residues.

The V and J genes are TRBV7-9 and TRBJ2-3, with D perhaps TRBD1 (6 bases). Trimming pared 3 bases from V and 2 bases from J, leaving 9 bases between. This CDR3 has 14 residues. From germline, CDR1 is SEHNR and CDR2 FQNEAQ (reference sequence). The CDR3 protein is CASSFQGTTDTQYF. CDR3 nucleotides: TGTGCCAGCAGCTTCCAGGGGACCACAGATACGCAGTATTTT. The full variable domain, rest sourced from reference TRBV7-9 and TRBJ2-3, is DTGVSQNPRHKITKRGQNVTFRCDPISEHNRLYWYRQTLGQGPEFLTYFQNEAQLEKSRLLSDRFSAERPKGSFSTLEIQRTEQGDSAMYLCASSFQGTTDTQYFGPGTRLTVL.

The chain joins TRBV28 to TRBJ1-1; D ambiguous. Germline-derived CDR1 and CDR2 are MDHEN and SYDVKM. V dropped 2 bases and J dropped 1 base, with 11 bases sitting between them. CDR3 length: 15 amino acids. The CDR3 DNA follows: TGTGCCAGCAGTTTAATCGGGGAGGGGAACACTGAAGCTTTCTTT. Its translation is CASSLIGEGNTEAFF.

V usage is TRBV5-6 and J usage is TRBJ2-2; 8 nucleotides align to TRBD1. There are 16 residues in the CDR3. Germline trimming cut 4 bases from V and 6 bases from J; bases unmatched to any gene: 11. Germline assignment: CDR1 SGHDT and CDR2 YYEEEE. CDR3 nucleotides: TGTGCCAGCAGCCGCGGACAGGGAGTGGTCGCCGGGGAGCTGTTTTTT. It specifies CASSRGQGVVAGELFF.

The V and J genes are TRBV12-3 or TRBV12-4 and TRBJ2-7, with TRBD2 matching 8 bases. Trimming cost V 7 bases and J 2 bases; bases outside gene matches: 4. This CDR3 is 13 amino acids long. The DNA of the CDR3 is TGTGCCAGCAATCGGGGGGGAACCTACGAGCAGTACTTC. This codes for CASNRGGTYEQYF.

The V and J genes are TRBV13 and TRBJ2-1; D is unclear. Germline V lookup: CDR1 PRHDT, CDR2 FYEKMQ (reference sequence). This CDR3 region has 13 residues. The V and J ends lost 5 bases and 5 bases respectively, with 10 bases between them. The DNA for the CDR3 is TGTGCCAGCAGCCCAATTCAGAACAATGAGCAGTTCTTC. This gives the protein CASSPIQNNEQFF.

The chain is built from TRBV11-2 and TRBJ2-2, with TRBD2 identical over 8 bases. The germline CDR1 and CDR2 sequences are SGHAT and FQNNGV. The CDR3 is 15 residues long. V was pared by 0 bases and J by 7 bases, with 4 bases of the junction left unmatched. The CDR3 here is CASSLDGGAGGELFF. CDR3 nucleotide sequence: TGTGCCAGCAGCTTAGACGGGGGGGCCGGCGGGGAGCTGTTTTTT. Supplemented by reference TRBV11-2 and TRBJ2-2, the full variable domain reads EAGVAQSPRYKIIEKRQSVAFWCNPISGHATLYWYQQILGQGPKLLIQFQNNGVVDDSQLPKDRFSAERLKGVDSTLKIQPAKLEDSAVYLCASSLDGGAGGELFFGEGSRLTVL.

A remark on this clone: This CDR3 is also generated by other DNA sequences in the sample. The chain combines TRBV20-1 with TRBJ1-1, with D possibly matching TRBD1 (5 bases). Trimming took 4 bases from V and 5 from J, leaving 8 bases between them. CDR1 and CDR2 from the germline V gene are DFQATT and SNEGSKA (reference sequence). The CDR3 length is 11 residues. Here the CDR3 DNA reads TGCAGTGCTAACAGGAATACTGAAGCTTTCTTT. It translates to CSANRNTEAFF.